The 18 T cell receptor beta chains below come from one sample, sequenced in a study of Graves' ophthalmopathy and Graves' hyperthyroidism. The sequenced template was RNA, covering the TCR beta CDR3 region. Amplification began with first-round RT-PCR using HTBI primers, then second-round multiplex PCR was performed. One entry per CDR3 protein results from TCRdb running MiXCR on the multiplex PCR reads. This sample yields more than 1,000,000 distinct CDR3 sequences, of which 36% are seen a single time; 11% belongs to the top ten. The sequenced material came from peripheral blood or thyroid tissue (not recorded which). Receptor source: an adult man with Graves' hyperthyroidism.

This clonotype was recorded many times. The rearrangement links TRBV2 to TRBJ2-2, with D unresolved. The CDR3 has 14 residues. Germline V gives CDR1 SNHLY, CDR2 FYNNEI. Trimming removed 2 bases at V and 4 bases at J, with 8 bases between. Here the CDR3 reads CASSERSRTGELFF. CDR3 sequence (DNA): TGTGCCAGCAGTGAACGATCTCGCACCGGGGAGCTGTTTTTT.

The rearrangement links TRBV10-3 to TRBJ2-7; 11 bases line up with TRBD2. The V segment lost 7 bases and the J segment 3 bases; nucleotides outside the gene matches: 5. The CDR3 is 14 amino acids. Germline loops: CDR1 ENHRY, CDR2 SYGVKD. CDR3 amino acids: CAITPGTSGYEQYF. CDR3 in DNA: TGTGCCATCACTCCCGGGACTAGCGGCTACGAGCAGTACTTC.

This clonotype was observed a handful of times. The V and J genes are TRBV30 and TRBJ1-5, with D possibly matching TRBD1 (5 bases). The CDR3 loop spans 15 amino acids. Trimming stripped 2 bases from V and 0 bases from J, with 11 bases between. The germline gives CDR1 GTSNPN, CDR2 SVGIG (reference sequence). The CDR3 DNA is TGTGCCTGGAGTCCAGGGAATCCTAGCAATCAGCCCCAGCATTTT. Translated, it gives CAWSPGNPSNQPQHF.

The CDR3 loop reads CASSTDRVATEAFF. CDR3 DNA: TGTGCCAGCAGTACCGACAGGGTCGCCACTGAAGCTTTCTTT. The chain joins TRBV25-1 to TRBJ1-1, with TRBD1 identical over 7 bases. Germline lookup yields CDR1 MGHDK and CDR2 SYGVNS. The CDR3 covers 14 residues. V shed 5 bases and J 4 bases; nucleotides not matched to a gene: 7.

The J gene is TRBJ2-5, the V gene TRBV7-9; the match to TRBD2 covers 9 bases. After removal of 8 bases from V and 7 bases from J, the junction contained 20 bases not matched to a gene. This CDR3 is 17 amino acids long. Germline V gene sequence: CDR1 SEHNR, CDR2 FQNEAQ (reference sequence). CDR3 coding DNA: TGTGCCAGCGGCCCCATCTTCCGGATAGCGGGGGACACGACCCAGTACTTC. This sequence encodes CASGPIFRIAGDTTQYF.

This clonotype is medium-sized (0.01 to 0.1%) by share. This CDR3 reads CASSTGTAYEQYF. CDR3 nucleotides: TGTGCCAGCAGCACCGGGACAGCCTACGAGCAGTACTTC. The V and J genes are TRBV7-7 and TRBJ2-7; 7 bases are a match to TRBD1. CDR1 and CDR2 from the germline V gene are SSHAT and FNYEAQ (reference sequence). The CDR3 runs to 13 residues. V was clipped by 5 bases and J by 2 bases; unmatched bases: 3.

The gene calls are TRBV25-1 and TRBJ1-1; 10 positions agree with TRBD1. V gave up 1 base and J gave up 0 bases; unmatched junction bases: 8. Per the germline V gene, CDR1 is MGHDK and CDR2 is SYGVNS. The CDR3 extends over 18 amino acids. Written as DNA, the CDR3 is TGTGCCAGCAGTGAATCGGTGGGGACAGGGGTCATGAACACTGAAGCTTTCTTT. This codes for CASSESVGTGVMNTEAFF.

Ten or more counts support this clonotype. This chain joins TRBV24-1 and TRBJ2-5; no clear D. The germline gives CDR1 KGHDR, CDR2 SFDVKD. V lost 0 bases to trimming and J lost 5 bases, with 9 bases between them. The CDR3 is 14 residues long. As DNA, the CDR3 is TGTGCCACCAGTGATTTGCATAAGGAGGAGACCCAGTACTTC. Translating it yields CATSDLHKEETQYF.

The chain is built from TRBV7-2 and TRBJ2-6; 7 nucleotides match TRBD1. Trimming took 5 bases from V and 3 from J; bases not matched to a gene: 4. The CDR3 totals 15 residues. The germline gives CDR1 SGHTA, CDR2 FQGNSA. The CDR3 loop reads CASSVTGDGANVLTF. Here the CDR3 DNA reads TGTGCCAGCAGCGTTACAGGGGATGGGGCCAACGTCCTGACTTTC.

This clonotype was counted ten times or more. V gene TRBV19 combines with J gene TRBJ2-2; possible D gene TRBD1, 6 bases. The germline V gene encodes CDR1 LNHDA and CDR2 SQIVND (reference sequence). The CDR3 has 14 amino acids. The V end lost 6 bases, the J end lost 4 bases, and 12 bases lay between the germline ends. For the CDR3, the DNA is TGTGCCAGTAGAACTACAGGGATCACCGGGGAGCTGTTTTTT. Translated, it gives CASRTTGITGELFF.

For the CDR3, the DNA is TGTGCCAGCATTTTAGCCGGGGGGAGTGCTCAGCCCCAGCATTTT. Its protein product is CASILAGGSAQPQHF. The chain couples TRBV6-5 to TRBJ1-5; TRBD1 is a possible D gene (5 bases). Germline CDR1 MNHEY, CDR2 SVGAGI. Trimming left V 7 bases short and J 6 bases short, with 19 bases between. This CDR3 has 15 amino acids.

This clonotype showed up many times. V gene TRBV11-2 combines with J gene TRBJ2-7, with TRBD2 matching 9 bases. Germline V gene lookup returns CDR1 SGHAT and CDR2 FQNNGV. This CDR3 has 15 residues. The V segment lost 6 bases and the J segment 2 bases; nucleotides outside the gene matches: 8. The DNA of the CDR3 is TGTGCCAGCAGACCGTCTAGCGGGAAGGCCTACGAGCAGTACTTC. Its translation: CASRPSSGKAYEQYF.

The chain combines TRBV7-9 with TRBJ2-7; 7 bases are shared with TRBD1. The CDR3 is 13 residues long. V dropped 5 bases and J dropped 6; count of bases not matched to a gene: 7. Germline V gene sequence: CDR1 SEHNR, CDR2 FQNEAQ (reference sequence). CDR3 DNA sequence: TGTGCCAGCAGCGACAGACAGGGTAGCGAGCAGTACTTC. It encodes CASSDRQGSEQYF.

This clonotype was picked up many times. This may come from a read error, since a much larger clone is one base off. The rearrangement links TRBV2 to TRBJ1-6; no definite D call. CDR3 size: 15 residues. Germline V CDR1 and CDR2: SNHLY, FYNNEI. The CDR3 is CANSEEGQSRSPLHF. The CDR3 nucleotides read TGTGCCAACAGTGAGGAGGGTCAGTCACGGTCACCCCTCCACTTT.

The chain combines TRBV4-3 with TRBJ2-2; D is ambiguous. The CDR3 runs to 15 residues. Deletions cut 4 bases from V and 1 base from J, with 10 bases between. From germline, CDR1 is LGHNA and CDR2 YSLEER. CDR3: CASSPDWLNTGELFF. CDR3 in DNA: TGCGCCAGCAGCCCCGACTGGTTGAACACCGGGGAGCTGTTTTTT.

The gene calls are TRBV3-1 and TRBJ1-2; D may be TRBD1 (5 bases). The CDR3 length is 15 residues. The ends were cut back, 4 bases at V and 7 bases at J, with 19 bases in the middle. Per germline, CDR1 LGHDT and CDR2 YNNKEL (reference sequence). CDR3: CASSPEGQDLGGYTF. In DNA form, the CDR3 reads TGTGCCAGCAGCCCAGAGGGGCAAGACCTCGGTGGCTACACCTTC. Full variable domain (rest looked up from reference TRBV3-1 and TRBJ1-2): DTAVSQTPKYLVTQMGNDKSIKCEQNLGHDTMYWYKQDSKKFLKIMFSYNNKELIINETVPNRFSPKSPDKAHLNLHINSLELGDSAVYFCASSPEGQDLGGYTFGSGTRLTVV.

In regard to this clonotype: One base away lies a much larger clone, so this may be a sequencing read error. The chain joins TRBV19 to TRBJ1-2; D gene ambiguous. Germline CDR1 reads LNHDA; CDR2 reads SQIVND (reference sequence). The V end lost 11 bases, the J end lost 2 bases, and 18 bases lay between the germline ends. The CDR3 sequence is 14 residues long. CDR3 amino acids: CARTSRTRNYGYTF. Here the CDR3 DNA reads TGTGCCCGTACCTCACGGACGCGCAACTATGGCTACACCTTC.

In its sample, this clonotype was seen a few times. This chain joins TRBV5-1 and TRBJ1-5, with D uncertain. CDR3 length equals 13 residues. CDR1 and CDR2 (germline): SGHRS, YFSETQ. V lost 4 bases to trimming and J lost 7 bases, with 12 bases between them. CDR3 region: CASSLKIGQPQHF. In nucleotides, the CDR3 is TGCGCCAGCAGCCTTAAGATAGGACAGCCCCAGCATTTT.